Listed here are 26 T cell receptor beta chains from one sample, sequenced in a study of blood T cell repertoires in COVID-19. Clones were sequenced by immunoSEQ multiplex PCR, and TCRdb holds only the in-frame ones, with some missing. The sample consists of 250,000 to 350,000 clones, around 90% of them appearing once. Specimen: peripheral blood. The origin of the receptors is a woman under 40 with COVID-19, enrolled during active disease.

The V call is TRBV28, the J call TRBJ2-5, with D possibly matching TRBD1 (6 bases). Germline CDR1 MDHEN, CDR2 SYDVKM. The CDR3 runs to 15 residues. V was shortened by 3 bases and J by 7 bases, with 18 bases between the two germline ends. This chain's CDR3 is CASSFIGAPGVTQYF. CDR3 coding DNA: TGTGCCAGCAGTTTCATTGGGGCGCCAGGGGTGACCCAGTACTTC.

This chain uses TRBV6-2 or TRBV6-3 with TRBJ2-3; 11 bases align to TRBD2. CDR1 is MNHEY, CDR2 SVGEGT, per germline. CDR3 length equals 17 residues. Losses at the gene ends were 2 bases for V and 0 bases for J; bases not matched to a gene: 4. CDR3 protein: CASSYVTSGTSTDTQYF. Written as DNA, the CDR3 is TGTGCCAGCAGTTACGTGACTAGCGGGACGAGCACAGATACGCAGTATTTT.

The J gene is TRBJ2-7, the V gene TRBV2; TRBD2 is a possible D gene (5 bases). This CDR3 comprises 13 residues. V gave up 5 bases and J gave up 0 bases, with 8 bases separating them. CDR1 SNHLY and CDR2 FYNNEI come from the germline V gene. The CDR3 here is CASSLAYSYEQYF. CDR3 DNA sequence: TGTGCCAGCAGTTTAGCGTACTCCTACGAGCAGTACTTC.

This rearrangement joins TRBV5-1 to TRBJ1-6; 7 bases match TRBD1. J lost 6 bases, V lost 4 bases, and 4 bases had no gene match. The CDR3 runs 14 residues. CDR1 and CDR2 (germline): SGHRS, YFSETQ. The CDR3 bases are TGCGCCAGCAGCCTGAGACAGGGTAATTCACCCCTCCACTTT. This sequence encodes CASSLRQGNSPLHF.

The V and J genes are TRBV28 and TRBJ1-6; possible D gene TRBD1, 5 bases. The CDR3 spans 14 residues. V was clipped by 7 bases and J by 10 bases, with 17 bases between them. CDR1 is MDHEN, CDR2 SYDVKM, per germline. The CDR3 reads CASTPGGVGSPLHF. CDR3 DNA sequence: TGTGCCAGCACTCCCGGGGGGGTAGGATCACCCCTCCACTTT. The full variable domain, with the rest looked up from reference TRBV28 and TRBJ1-6, is DVKVTQSSRYLVKRTGEKVFLECVQDMDHENMFWYRQDPGLGLRLIYFSYDVKMKEKGDIPEGYSVSREKKERFSLILESASTNQTSMYLCASTPGGVGSPLHFGNGTRLTVT.

The rearrangement uses TRBV6-4 and TRBJ2-2, with 9 nucleotides matching TRBD1. The CDR3 length is 14 residues. From germline, CDR1 is MRHNA and CDR2 SNTAGT. J gave up 6 bases and V 8 bases, and 7 bases lay outside the gene matches. The DNA for the CDR3 is TGTGCCAGCGGTAGGACAGGGGAGGCCGGGGAGCTGTTTTTT. Amino acid sequence: CASGRTGEAGELFF.

The rearrangement joins TRBV10-3 to TRBJ2-1; 12 bases agree with TRBD1. V lost 7 bases to trimming and J lost 10 bases; unmatched junction nucleotides: 11. CDR3 length: 15 amino acids. Germline V gene lookup returns CDR1 ENHRY and CDR2 SYGVKD. The chain's CDR3 is CAIMDRDRGLGEQFF. Here the CDR3 DNA reads TGTGCCATCATGGACCGGGACAGGGGGCTAGGCGAGCAGTTCTTC.

The chain links TRBV6-5 to TRBJ1-2; D remains unclear. The germline V gene has CDR1 MNHEY and CDR2 SVGAGI. The CDR3 is 13 residues long. The germline V and J ends were trimmed by 6 bases and 3 bases, with 11 bases remaining between them. CDR3 in amino acids: CASREGIDYGYTF. In DNA form, the CDR3 reads TGTGCCAGCAGAGAGGGAATCGACTATGGCTACACCTTC.

The V gene is TRBV5-8, the J gene TRBJ2-1; tentatively, D is TRBD2 (6 bases). The germline V and J ends were trimmed by 4 bases and 2 bases, with 13 bases remaining between them. Germline assignment: CDR1 SGHTS and CDR2 YDEGEE. There are 15 residues in the CDR3. CDR3 loop: CASSPGLGTYNEQFF. CDR3 DNA sequence: TGTGCCAGCAGCCCGGGACTGGGAACCTACAATGAGCAGTTCTTC.

To note about this clone: The sample contains more than one DNA sequence encoding this CDR3. The rearrangement links TRBV11-2 to TRBJ1-2; 8 nucleotides match TRBD1. The CDR3 extends over 15 amino acids. V dropped 0 bases and J dropped 8; count of bases not matched to a gene: 8. Germline CDR1 reads SGHAT; CDR2 reads FQNNGV. CDR3 sequence (DNA): TGTGCCAGCAGCTTAGACAACCAGGGGGCGCACGGCTACACCTTC. Protein: CASSLDNQGAHGYTF.

V is TRBV9 and J is TRBJ2-3; D is unresolved. V lost 2 bases and J 2 bases, leaving 12 bases between the germline ends. Germline V gives CDR1 SGDLS, CDR2 YYNGEE. The CDR3 runs to 15 residues. The CDR3 spells CASSVRQENTDTQYF. Here the CDR3 DNA reads TGTGCCAGCAGCGTCCGGCAGGAAAACACAGATACGCAGTATTTT.

The genes are TRBV4-1 and TRBJ2-1; a weak D match, TRBD1 (5 bases). This CDR3 spans 14 amino acids. With 4 bases removed from V and 2 bases from J, the gap between germline ends came to 9 bases. Looked up from germline, CDR1 is MGHRA and CDR2 is YSYEKL. The DNA for the CDR3 is TGCGCCAGCAGCCCCAGGGTAACCTACAATGAGCAGTTCTTC. Protein sequence: CASSPRVTYNEQFF.

This clone was counted a single time. Other DNA sequences within the sample encode an identical CDR3. The chain is built from TRBV7-2 and TRBJ2-7, with TRBD2 identical over 9 bases. In germline, CDR1 is SGHTA, CDR2 FQGNSA. V shed 3 bases and J 2 bases; nucleotides not matched to a gene: 2. The CDR3 length is 14 residues. The CDR3 here is CASSLAGGPYEQYF. Here the CDR3 DNA reads TGTGCCAGCAGCTTGGCGGGAGGGCCCTACGAGCAGTACTTC.

In this sample, this clone turned up once. This CDR3 reads CASSLGDRLNYEQYF. The CDR3 DNA is TGTGCCAGCAGCTTGGGGGACAGGCTGAACTACGAGCAGTACTTC. The rearrangement links TRBV5-4 to TRBJ2-7; 8 bases align to TRBD1. V was pared by 0 bases and J by 3 bases, with 5 bases of the junction left unmatched. CDR3 size: 15 residues. Germline V gene lookup returns CDR1 SGHNT and CDR2 YYREEE (reference sequence).

The CDR3 loop is CASSFGLREPLSYEQYF. The CDR3 DNA is TGCGCCAGCAGCTTTGGTTTAAGGGAGCCGCTTTCCTACGAGCAGTACTTC. This chain links TRBV5-1 with TRBJ2-7; possible D gene TRBD2, 5 bases. This CDR3 has 17 amino acids. The V gene's germline CDR1 is SGHRS and CDR2 YFSETQ. V was clipped by 2 bases and J by 1 base, with 19 bases between them. Full variable domain (remainder filled in from reference TRBV5-1 and TRBJ2-7): KAGVTQTPRYLIKTRGQQVTLSCSPISGHRSVSWYQQTPGQGLQFLFEYFSETQRNKGNFPGRFSGRQFSNSRSEMNVSTLELGDSALYLCASSFGLREPLSYEQYFGPGTRLTVT.

The chain recombines TRBV11-3 with TRBJ1-5; D gene unclear. The V end lost 5 bases, the J end lost 7 bases, and 21 bases lay between the germline ends. Per the germline V gene, CDR1 is SGHNT and CDR2 is YENEEA. The length of the CDR3 is 16 residues. CDR3: CASSRHGPNPGQPQHF. Written as DNA, the CDR3 is TGTGCCAGCAGCCGGCACGGCCCCAACCCAGGACAGCCCCAGCATTTT.

This chain joins TRBV19 and TRBJ2-7, with TRBD1 matching over 10 bases. CDR1 is LNHDA, CDR2 SQIVND, per germline (reference sequence). CDR3 length equals 16 residues. J lost 5 bases, V lost 8 bases, and 15 bases had no gene match. The DNA of the CDR3 is TGTGCCAGTGCCTCAGGAGCCGGGACAGGGGTCCACGAGCAGTACTTC. Residues: CASASGAGTGVHEQYF.

The table lists this clone with a count of one. The chain employs TRBV6-6 and TRBJ2-2; no reliable D call. Germline assignment: CDR1 MNHNY and CDR2 SVGAGI (reference sequence). The CDR3 runs to 14 residues. Between the trimmed V and J ends, which lost 0 bases and 7 bases, there was a span of 9 bases. CDR3: CASSYSRPGGELFF. The CDR3 nucleotides are TGTGCCAGCAGTTACTCCCGTCCGGGCGGGGAGCTGTTTTTT.

The rearrangement uses TRBV7-8 and TRBJ2-1; D possibly corresponds to TRBD2 (5 bases). This CDR3 has 15 residues. V was trimmed by 1 base and J by 0 bases, leaving 7 bases between them. From germline, CDR1 is SGHVS and CDR2 FQNEAQ. CDR3 DNA sequence: TGTGCCAGCAGCTTAGAGGAGGTCTCCTACAATGAGCAGTTCTTC. It codes for CASSLEEVSYNEQFF.

J is TRBJ1-2 and V is TRBV30, with unresolved D. V was trimmed by 2 bases and J by 4 bases, leaving 5 bases between them. Germline assignment: CDR1 GTSNPN and CDR2 SVGIG (reference sequence). This CDR3 contains 11 residues. The CDR3 coding sequence is TGTGCCTGGAGTTTCCGCTATGGCTACACCTTC. This sequence encodes CAWSFRYGYTF.

The J gene is TRBJ2-7, the V gene TRBV5-6, with TRBD1 identical over 7 bases. With 4 bases clipped from V and 1 base from J, the junction kept 5 bases outside the gene matches. Germline V gives CDR1 SGHDT, CDR2 YYEEEE. This CDR3 comprises 14 residues. CDR3 residues: CASSGMGQSYEQYF. The CDR3 nucleotides are TGTGCCAGCAGCGGAATGGGACAGTCCTACGAGCAGTACTTC. The variable domain in full, with the rest retrieved from reference TRBV5-6 and TRBJ2-7, is DAGVTQSPTHLIKTRGQQVTLRCSPKSGHDTVSWYQQALGQGPQFIFQYYEEEERQRGNFPDRFSGHQFPNYSSELNVNALLLGDSALYLCASSGMGQSYEQYFGPGTRLTVT.

CDR3 in amino acids: CASSLTGEDTIYF. In DNA, the CDR3 is TGTGCCAGCAGTTTAACGGGGGAGGACACCATATATTTT. This rearrangement joins TRBV12-3 or TRBV12-4 to TRBJ1-3, with D perhaps matching TRBD1 (5 bases). Trimming cost V 2 bases and J 8 bases, with 10 bases left between them. CDR3 length: 13 amino acids.

The rearrangement uses TRBV25-1 and TRBJ2-5; 8 positions match TRBD1. The CDR3 is 14 residues long. The germline gives CDR1 MGHDK, CDR2 SYGVNS. With 6 bases clipped from V and 7 bases from J, the junction kept 10 bases outside the gene matches. The CDR3, as DNA: TGTGCCAGCAGCCCGCCCAGGGGGCTGGTGACCCAGTACTTC. It encodes CASSPPRGLVTQYF.

The chain employs TRBV3-1 (or the pseudogene TRBV3-2) and TRBJ2-1; D remains unclear. Deletions cut 4 bases from V and 10 bases from J, with 14 bases between. In germline, CDR1 is LGHDT, CDR2 YNNKEL (reference sequence). CDR3 length: 13 residues. The CDR3 region is CASSLLPRSEQFF. The CDR3 DNA follows: TGTGCCAGCAGCCTCCTTCCTAGAAGCGAGCAGTTCTTC.

This clone appeared a single time. The gene calls are TRBV3-1 (or the pseudogene TRBV3-2) and TRBJ1-6; D ambiguous. Germline CDR1 LGHDT, CDR2 YNNKEL (reference sequence). Trimming pared 4 bases from V and 3 bases from J, leaving 4 bases between. The CDR3 is made up of 13 amino acids. CDR3 nucleotides: TGTGCCAGCAGCCTAAACTATAATTCACCCCTCCACTTT. This encodes CASSLNYNSPLHF.

V and J are TRBV6-4 and TRBJ2-3; D perhaps matches TRBD1 (5 bases). CDR1 is MRHNA and CDR2 is SNTAGT in the germline V gene. The CDR3 loop spans 16 amino acids. V dropped 0 bases and J dropped 4 bases, with 14 bases sitting between them. The CDR3 region is CASSDSAGPRADTQYF. CDR3 DNA: TGTGCCAGCAGTGACTCAGCAGGGCCCCGCGCAGATACGCAGTATTTT.